This TCR beta chain originates from a study of blood T cell repertoires in COVID-19. On the study more broadly: There were acute and convalescent COVID-19 samples, and they came from the United States, Italy and Spain.

Germline V lookup: CDR1 PRHDT, CDR2 FYEKMQ (reference sequence). The CDR3 spans 13 residues. V was trimmed by 5 bases and J by 9 bases, leaving 14 bases between them. TCRdb's table, derived via immunoSEQ multiplex PCR, lists solely in-frame clones and lacks some. The table lists some 140,000 clones, more than 75% of them singletons, with approximately 11% in the top ten. Sequencing used peripheral blood. The chain is built from TRBV13 and TRBJ1-5; D remains ambiguous. The TCR was taken from a man aged 60-69 years who had recovered from COVID-19. Written as DNA, the CDR3 is TGTGCCAGCAGCCTTGGTACCAGATGGCCCCAGCATTTT. Its translation: CASSLGTRWPQHF.